What follows is one TCR beta chain and its context. The antigen is not known. This specimen comes from a study of T cell responses to AZD1222 COVID-19 vaccine. Findings and caveats of the study: Repertoires were obtained only post-peak T cell response.

The germline V gene has CDR1 KGHSH and CDR2 LQKENI. V gave up 0 bases and J gave up 1 base, with 6 bases separating them. The CDR3 has 14 residues. The method was immunoSEQ multiplex PCR; TCRdb's version includes in-frame clones alone and lacks a portion of them. This table has more than 95,000 clones, about 87% appearing once. The sequencing used peripheral blood, collected on day 0 of AZD1222 vaccination. This chain connects TRBV18 to TRBJ2-5; D unclear. The sequence was obtained from an adult in good health. The CDR3 region is CASSPPQSQETQYF. The CDR3 DNA reads TGTGCCAGCTCACCACCGCAGTCCCAAGAGACCCAGTACTTC.